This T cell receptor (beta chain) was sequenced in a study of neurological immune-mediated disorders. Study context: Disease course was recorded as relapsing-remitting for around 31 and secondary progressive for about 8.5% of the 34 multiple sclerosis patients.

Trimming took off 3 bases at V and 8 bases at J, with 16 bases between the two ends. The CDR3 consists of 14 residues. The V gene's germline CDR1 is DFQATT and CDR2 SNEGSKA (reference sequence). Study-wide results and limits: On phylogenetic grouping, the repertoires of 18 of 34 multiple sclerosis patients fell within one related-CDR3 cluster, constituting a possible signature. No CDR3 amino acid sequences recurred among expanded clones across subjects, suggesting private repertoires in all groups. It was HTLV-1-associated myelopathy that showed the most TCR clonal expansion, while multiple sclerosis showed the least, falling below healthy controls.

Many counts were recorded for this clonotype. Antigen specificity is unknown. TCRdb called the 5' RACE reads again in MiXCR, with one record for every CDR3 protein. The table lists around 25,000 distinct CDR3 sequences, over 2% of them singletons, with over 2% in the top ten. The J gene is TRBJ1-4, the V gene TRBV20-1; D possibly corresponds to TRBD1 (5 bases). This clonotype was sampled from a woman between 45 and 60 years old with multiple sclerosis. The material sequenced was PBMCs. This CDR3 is CSASDGGFKEKLFF. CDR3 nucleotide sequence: TGCAGTGCTAGCGATGGGGGGTTCAAAGAAAAACTGTTTTTT.